This T cell receptor (beta chain) is drawn from a study of cytomegalovirus exposure and HLA in healthy donors. General observations from the study: Later work found most CMV-associated TCR beta chains apparently HLA-restricted.

As regards this clone: Its antigen is still unknown.

The CDR3 is made up of 15 amino acids. CDR1 is MNHNS, CDR2 SASEGT, per germline. V gave up 7 bases and J gave up 9 bases; unmatched junction bases: 15. PCR employed 60 Vbeta and 13 Jbeta primers. The method was immunoSEQ multiplex PCR; TCRdb's version includes in-frame clones alone and lacks a portion of them. Its table lists around 190,000 clones. The chain links TRBV6-1 to TRBJ2-5, with 9 bases identical to TRBD2. Specimen: PBMCs. The origin of this receptor is a woman aged 25 to 39 in good health and CMV-seropositive. CDR3 sequence (DNA): TGTGCCAGCACTTATCTGGGTAGCGGGGGCCCGCCCCAGTACTTC. Translated: CASTYLGSGGPPQYF.